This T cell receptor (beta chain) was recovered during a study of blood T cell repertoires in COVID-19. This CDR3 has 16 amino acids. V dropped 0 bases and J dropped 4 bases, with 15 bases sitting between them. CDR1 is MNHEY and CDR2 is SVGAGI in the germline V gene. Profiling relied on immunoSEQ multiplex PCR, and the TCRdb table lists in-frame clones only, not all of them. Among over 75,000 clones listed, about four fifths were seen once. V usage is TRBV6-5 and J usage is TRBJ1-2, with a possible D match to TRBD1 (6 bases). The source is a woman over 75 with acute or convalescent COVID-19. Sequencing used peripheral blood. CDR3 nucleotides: TGTGCCAGCAGTTACTCTTCCCAGGGGCGCACCTATGGCTACACCTTC. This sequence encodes CASSYSSQGRTYGYTF.